The clone carrying this T cell receptor beta chain showed up just a few times. The antigen remains undetermined. With V trimmed by 2 bases and J by 3 bases, 7 bases remained unmatched. Germline lookup yields CDR1 MDHEN and CDR2 SYDVKM. This CDR3 has 17 amino acids. The sample originates from a study of human T cells and chemical hapten exposure. Turning to the study itself: Sensitization applied 2% DPC to around 2 cm by around 2 cm of upper inner arm skin. Chiefly women, the patients showed alopecia areata, totalis or universalis.

Time point of the sample: patch test 3, about 24 weeks after DPC sensitization. Treatment here: therapeutic diphenylcyclopropenone sensitization with weekly scalp DPC. Broader study findings: Versus controls, expanded TCRs had significantly more large CDR3 similarity clusters.

The library tagged individual cDNA molecules with unique molecular identifiers. TCRdb recomputed calls from the RACE reads with MiXCR, one row per CDR3 protein. The sample has 150,000 to 200,000 distinct CDR3 sequences; more than 20% are singletons. Specimen: whole blood, collected in connection with sensitization to the hapten diphenylcyclopropenone (DPC). The chain is built from TRBV28 and TRBJ2-1; 10 bases are a match to TRBD1. The sequence was collected from a woman aged 40-49 years with alopecia areata. Some clones in this sample may be carry-over from other donors' samples. The DNA of the CDR3 is TGTGCCAGCAGTTTAATCCACGGGACAGGGGTCTACAATGAGCAGTTCTTC. Protein product: CASSLIHGTGVYNEQFF.